The T cell receptor (beta chain) described here comes from a study of blood T cell repertoires in COVID-19. Study at large: Material from acute and convalescent COVID-19 was sourced from the United States, Italy and Spain. T cells, B-cell-depleted T cells, or PBMCs provided the cDNA or gDNA that served as material.

Per the authors' pipeline: Amplification of reference gene primers was used by the study to estimate nucleated cell counts. Data came from immunoSEQ multiplex PCR; TCRdb stores just in-frame clones and leaves some out. The D gene and trimming were derived from the DNA, and the V and J assignments and clone size from that table. The sample shows about 170,000 clones, under 90% of them seen only once. The germline gives CDR1 SGHAT, CDR2 FQDESV (reference sequence). The CDR3 runs 12 residues. Unmatched junction bases numbered 2, after V lost 1 base and J lost 12 bases. Specimen: peripheral blood. The receptor comes from a woman at least 80 years old with acute or convalescent COVID-19. The chain is built from TRBV11-1 and TRBJ2-3, with TRBD1 identical over 9 bases. In nucleotides, the CDR3 is TGTGCCAGCAGCTTAGACAGGGGGCTACAGTATTTT. Translated, it gives CASSLDRGLQYF.